The clone carrying this TCR beta chain came up once. The target antigen is unknown. This sample includes further DNA sequences coding for the same CDR3. Germline CDR1 is SNHLY and CDR2 is FYNNEI. The V and J ends lost 7 bases and 5 bases, in that order; junction bases with no gene match: 3. The CDR3 contains 13 residues. These data belong to a study of shared clonotypes between healthy human individuals. The assay was immunoSEQ multiplex PCR, and TCRdb's table has in-frame clones only and misses some. This repertoire shows nearly 1,000,000 clones, less than 85% found once; its top ten account for around 1.4%. Study-wide points: Generally, naive subsets (rather than memory subsets) showed larger estimated richness.

Sample: memory CD4+ T cells sorted from blood. Specified subset: CD45RA-negative fraction. This chain connects TRBV2 to TRBJ2-2, with 8 bases lining up with TRBD2. The TCR originated in a man younger than 30 in good health. Here the CDR3 DNA reads TGTGCCAGCAAAACGGGAGGGACCGGGGAGCTGTTTTTT. It is translated as CASKTGGTGELFF.